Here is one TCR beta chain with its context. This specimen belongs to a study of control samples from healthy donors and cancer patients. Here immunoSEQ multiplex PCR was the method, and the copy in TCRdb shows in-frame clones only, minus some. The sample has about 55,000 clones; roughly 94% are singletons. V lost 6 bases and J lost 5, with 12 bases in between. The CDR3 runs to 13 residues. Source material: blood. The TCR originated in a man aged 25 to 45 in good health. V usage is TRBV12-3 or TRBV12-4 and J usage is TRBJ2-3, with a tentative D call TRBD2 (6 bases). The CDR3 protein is CASSRDSGDTQYF. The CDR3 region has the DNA TGTGCCAGCAGCCGGGACTCCGGAGATACGCAGTATTTT.